This T cell receptor beta chain was recovered during a study of blood T cells in healthy people across ages. Points from the study as a whole: It was found that TCR beta diversity correlated strongly with the percentage of naive T cells.

A second PCR of about 6 to 11 cycles used a sample-barcoded 5' primer and a J-beta primer mix. Each cDNA was tagged by a template-switch adaptor containing 12 random nucleotides. Each of the samples gave a minimum of 2.5 million paired-end reads that contained CDR3. TCRdb redid the calling of the 5' RACE reads with MiXCR, one entry per CDR3 protein. The sample includes about 1.1 million distinct CDR3 sequences, roughly two fifths seen only once; the top ten take about an eighth. This CDR3 spans 15 amino acids. Germline V gene data show CDR1 as SGHTA and CDR2 as FQGNSA. V shed 1 base, J shed 8 bases, and the junction held 8 bases outside the gene matches. About this clonotype: Antigen specificity is unknown.

The chain employs TRBV7-2 and TRBJ2-1, with 7 positions matching TRBD2. Sequencing input: blood. This receptor was identified in a man in his late teens or twenties in good health. The CDR3 loop is CASSLVPAGRDEQFF. The CDR3 nucleotides are TGTGCCAGCAGCTTAGTTCCAGCGGGGCGTGATGAGCAGTTCTTC.